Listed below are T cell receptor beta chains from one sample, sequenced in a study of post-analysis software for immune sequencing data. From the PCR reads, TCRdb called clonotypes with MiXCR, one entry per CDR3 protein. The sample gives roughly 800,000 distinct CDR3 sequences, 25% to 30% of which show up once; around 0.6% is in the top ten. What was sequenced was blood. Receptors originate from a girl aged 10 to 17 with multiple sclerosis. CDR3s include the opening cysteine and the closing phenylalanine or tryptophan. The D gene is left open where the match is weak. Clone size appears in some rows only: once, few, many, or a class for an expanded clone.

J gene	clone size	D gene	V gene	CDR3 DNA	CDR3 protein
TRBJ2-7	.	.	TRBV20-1	TGCAGTGCTACCGAAGGGGACTACGAGCAGTACTTC	CSATEGDYEQYF
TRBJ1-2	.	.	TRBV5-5	TGTGCCAGCAGCTTGGAGCAACTCTATGGCTACACCTTC	CASSLEQLYGYTF
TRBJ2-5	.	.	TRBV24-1	TGTGCCACCAGTGACCCCCGGAAGAGCCCGCGAGAGACCGAGTACTTC	CATSDPRKSPRETEYF
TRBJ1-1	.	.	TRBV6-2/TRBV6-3	TGTGCCAGCAGCCTCCCGATTGGAAACACTGAAGCTTTCTTT	CASSLPIGNTEAFF
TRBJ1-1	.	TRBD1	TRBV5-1	TGCGCCAGCACTCTTTTCGGACAGGAAACTGAAGCTTTCTTT	CASTLFGQETEAFF
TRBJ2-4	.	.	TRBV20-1	TGCAGTGCCAAAAAGGGAAACATTCAGTACTTC	CSAKKGNIQYF
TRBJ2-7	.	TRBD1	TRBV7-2	TGTGCCAGCAGCCCTCGGACAGGGAATCACGAGCAGTACTTC	CASSPRTGNHEQYF
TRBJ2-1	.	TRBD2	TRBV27	TGTGCCAGCGGCCTGGGAGGGTCGGAGCAGTTCTTC	CASGLGGSEQFF
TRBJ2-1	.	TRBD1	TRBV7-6	TGTGCCAGCAGCTTAGGGACAGGGGCCCGCTTCGATGAGCAGTTCTTC	CASSLGTGARFDEQFF
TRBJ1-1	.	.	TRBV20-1	TGCAGTGCTAGCCCAGACACTGAAGCTTTCTTT	CSASPDTEAFF
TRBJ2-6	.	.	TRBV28	TGTGCCAGCAGTTTAAACTTACCTGGGGCCAACGTCCTGACTTTC	CASSLNLPGANVLTF
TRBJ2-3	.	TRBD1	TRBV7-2	TGTGCCAGCAGCTTATTTTCGTTTGGACAGGGGGTCGCAGATACGCAGTATTTT	CASSLFSFGQGVADTQYF
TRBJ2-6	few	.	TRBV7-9	TGTGCCAGCAGCTTAATCCCCGGGGCCAACGTCCTGACTTTC	CASSLIPGANVLTF
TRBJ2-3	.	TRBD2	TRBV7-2	TGTGCCAGCAGCCCTCAAGCGGGATCCACAGATACGCAGTATTTT	CASSPQAGSTDTQYF
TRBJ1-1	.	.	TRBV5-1	TGCGCCAGCAGCTTGGACGAGTGGGGTGAAGCTTTCTTT	CASSLDEWGEAFF
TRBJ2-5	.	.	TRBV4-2	TGTGCCAGCAGCCACTCGGGGCAACAAGAGACCCAGTACTTC	CASSHSGQQETQYF
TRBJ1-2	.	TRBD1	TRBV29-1	TGCAGCGTTGGTGGACAGGCAGCTAACTATGGCTACACCTTC	CSVGGQAANYGYTF
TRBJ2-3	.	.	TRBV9	TGTGCCAGCAGCGGGAGGATTGGAGAGTCGATAAAAGACACAGATACGCAGTATTTT	CASSGRIGESIKDTDTQYF
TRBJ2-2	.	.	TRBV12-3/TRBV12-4	TGTGCCAGCAGTTTACAATCAGGGGCTCTCGGGGAGCTGTTTTTT	CASSLQSGALGELFF
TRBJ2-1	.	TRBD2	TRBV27	TGTGCCAGCAGTTCCGCTAGCGGGAGAACTTACAATGAGCAGTTCTTC	CASSSASGRTYNEQFF
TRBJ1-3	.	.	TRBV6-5	TGTGCCAGCAGCTTACAGGGCTTCTCTGGAAACACCATATATTTT	CASSLQGFSGNTIYF
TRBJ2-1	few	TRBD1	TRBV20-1	TGCGGCGCCGGGACAGGGGCCTACAATGAGCAGTTCTTC	CGAGTGAYNEQFF
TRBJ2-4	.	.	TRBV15	TGTGCCACCAGCAGAGATGGGGTCGAGCTAGCCAAAAACATTCAGTACTTC	CATSRDGVELAKNIQYF
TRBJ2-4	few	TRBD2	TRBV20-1	TGCAGTGCTACCTTCCGGACTAGCGGGAGGTCGAACATTCAGTACTTC	CSATFRTSGRSNIQYF
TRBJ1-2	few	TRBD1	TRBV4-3	TGCGCCAGCAGCCAAGAAGCCAGGGGGCGCAACTATGGCTACACCTTC	CASSQEARGRNYGYTF
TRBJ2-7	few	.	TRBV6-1	TGTGCCAGCAGTGAAGCGATCGCCTACGAGCAGTACTTC	CASSEAIAYEQYF
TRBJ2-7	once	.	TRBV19	TGTGCCAGTAGTATCCAGACGGGACCTTACGAGCAGTACTTC	CASSIQTGPYEQYF
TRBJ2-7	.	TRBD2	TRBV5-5	TGTGCCAGCAGCTTTGTTTCTAGCGGCACCTACGAGCAGTACTTC	CASSFVSSGTYEQYF
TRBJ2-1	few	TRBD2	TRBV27	TGTGCCAGCACTACTAGCGGGGGGTTCGGTGAGCAGTTCTTC	CASTTSGGFGEQFF
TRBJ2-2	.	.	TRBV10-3	TGTGCCGTCGAAGTGGGGGTTGCCGGGGAGCTGTTTTTT	CAVEVGVAGELFF
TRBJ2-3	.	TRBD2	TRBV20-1	TGCAGTGCTAGAGACCCAACTCGACTAGCGGGACGGGCAGATACGCAGTATTTT	CSARDPTRLAGRADTQYF
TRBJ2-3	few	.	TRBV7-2	TGTGCCAGCAGCTTGGGTGCACTAGCCCTCACAGATACGCAGTATTTT	CASSLGALALTDTQYF
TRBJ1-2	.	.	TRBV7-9	TGTGCCAGCAGGTCAGTCAACTATGGCTACACCTTC	CASRSVNYGYTF
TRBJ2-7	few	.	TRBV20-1	TGCAGTGCTAGAGCCTGGACGGACGTAAGCTACGAGCAGTACTTC	CSARAWTDVSYEQYF
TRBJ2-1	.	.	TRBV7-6	TGTGCCAGCAGCCTCTCCCCGATCCCCTACAATGAGCAGTTCTTC	CASSLSPIPYNEQFF
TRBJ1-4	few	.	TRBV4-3	TGCGCCAGCAGCCAAGATCGGCAGCTCCTTAATGAAAAACTGTTTTTT	CASSQDRQLLNEKLFF